The 27 T cell receptor beta chains in this list originate from one sample, sequenced in a study of T cell clonotyping in hematopoietic cell transplantation. Measured with immunoSEQ multiplex PCR; TCRdb has only the in-frame clones, and not every one. The repertoire holds around 15,000 clones, with about 85% as singletons. The sequencing here drew on PBMCs, taken 100 days after allogeneic stem cell transplant. The source is a male patient aged 60 to 75 who had an allogeneic stem cell transplant from a related donor, so the T cells may come from the graft donor. Some clones in this sample may be carry-over from other donors' samples.

Comments on this clone: Because the CDR3's place on the DNA is in doubt, the DNA is left out and the CDR3 is given as listed by TCRdb. The chain combines TRBV19 with TRBJ1-5; TRBD1 reflects the table's D call only, with no check against the DNA. Inclusive of both ends, the CDR3 amounts to 14 amino acids. CDR1 LNHDA and CDR2 SQIVND come from the germline V gene (reference sequence). The CDR3: CASTSDSYNQPQHF.

V gene TRBV6-5 combines with J gene TRBJ1-3, with D maybe TRBD1 (5 bases). Germline V CDR1 and CDR2: MNHEY, SVGAGI. CDR3 size: 16 residues. Trimming removed 0 bases from V and 0 bases from J, with 9 bases in between. CDR3 residues: CASSYSGGISGNTIYF. CDR3 DNA: TGTGCCAGCAGTTACTCCGGGGGGATCTCTGGAAACACCATATATTTT.

The J gene is TRBJ1-2, the V gene TRBV19; perhaps TRBD1 as D (5 bases). This CDR3 contains 14 residues. V was clipped by 5 bases and J by 2 bases, with 12 bases between them. Germline assignment: CDR1 LNHDA and CDR2 SQIVND (reference sequence). The CDR3 region has the DNA TGTGCCAGTAGTCCAGACAGAACCAACTATGGCTACACCTTC. Its protein product is CASSPDRTNYGYTF.

The V gene is TRBV19, the J gene TRBJ2-3; the match to TRBD1 covers 8 bases. V gave up 5 bases and J gave up 6 bases; unmatched junction bases: 4. This CDR3 comprises 13 residues. Germline assignment: CDR1 LNHDA and CDR2 SQIVND (reference sequence). CDR3 region: CASSVQGADTQYF. CDR3 coding DNA: TGTGCCAGTAGTGTGCAGGGGGCGGATACGCAGTATTTT. Full variable domain (missing parts from reference TRBV19 and TRBJ2-3): DGGITQSPKYLFRKEGQNVTLSCEQNLNHDAMYWYRQDPGQGLRLIYYSQIVNDFQKGDIAEGYSVSREKKESFPLTVTSAQKNPTAFYLCASSVQGADTQYFGPGTRLTVL.

The genes are TRBV28 and TRBJ2-7, with D possibly being TRBD1 (6 bases). CDR1 and CDR2 (germline): MDHEN, SYDVKM. V lost 5 bases, J lost 6 bases, and 8 bases lay in between. The CDR3 extends over 11 amino acids. Here the CDR3 reads CASSQGREQYF. DNA of the CDR3: TGTGCCAGCAGTCAGGGGCGCGAGCAGTACTTC.

The V call is TRBV7-9, the J call TRBJ2-3; 8 bases agree with TRBD2. The CDR3 is 16 amino acids. CDR1 and CDR2 from the germline V gene are SEHNR and FQNEAQ (reference sequence). The V gene end was trimmed by 1 base and the J gene end by 2 bases; junction bases not matched to a gene: 5. CDR3 bases: TGTGCCAGCAGCTTAGGGGAGCGGGGGATCACAGATACGCAGTATTTT. This encodes CASSLGERGITDTQYF. The entire variable domain, with the rest obtained from reference TRBV7-9 and TRBJ2-3, is as follows: DTGVSQNPRHKITKRGQNVTFRCDPISEHNRLYWYRQTLGQGPEFLTYFQNEAQLEKSRLLSDRFSAERPKGSFSTLEIQRTEQGDSAMYLCASSLGERGITDTQYFGPGTRLTVL.

The chain couples TRBV5-4 to TRBJ1-1, with 7 positions matching TRBD1. Trimming removed 5 bases from V and 0 bases from J; junction bases left unmatched: 7. This CDR3 has 15 residues. The germline V gene has CDR1 SGHNT and CDR2 YYREEE (reference sequence). CDR3 sequence (DNA): TGTGCCAGCAGGTTCCAGACAGGGATGAACACTGAAGCTTTCTTT. Amino acid sequence: CASRFQTGMNTEAFF.

The genes are TRBV7-2 and TRBJ1-6; D is undetermined. Per germline, CDR1 SGHTA and CDR2 FQGNSA. V was shortened by 5 bases and J by 8 bases, with 10 bases between the two germline ends. This CDR3 region has 13 residues. CDR3 residues: CASSPDPYSPLHF. CDR3 nucleotides: TGTGCCAGCAGCCCGGACCCCTATTCACCCCTCCACTTT.

The chain has TRBV7-2 and TRBJ2-2; D is ambiguous. The germline CDR1 and CDR2 sequences are SGHTA and FQGNSA. CDR3 size: 13 residues. The germline V and J ends were trimmed by 11 bases and 4 bases, with 14 bases remaining between them. CDR3 sequence reads: CASKIKGTGELFF. The DNA for the CDR3 is TGTGCCTCAAAGATAAAGGGCACCGGGGAGCTGTTTTTT.

The chain links TRBV28 to TRBJ1-1, with 8 bases identical to TRBD1. The CDR3 sequence is 15 residues long. V lost 2 bases, J lost 4 bases, and 6 bases stayed unmatched. The germline gives CDR1 MDHEN, CDR2 SYDVKM. The CDR3 region is CASSLPGGASTEAFF. In nucleotides, the CDR3 is TGTGCCAGCAGTTTACCAGGGGGCGCGAGCACTGAAGCTTTCTTT.

This clone was recorded only once. The V and J genes are TRBV2 and TRBJ2-1; 10 bases are a match to TRBD1. The germline V gene encodes CDR1 SNHLY and CDR2 FYNNEI. The ends lost 7 bases at V and 4 bases at J; junction bases unmatched: 4. The CDR3 is 14 amino acids. This chain's CDR3 is CASMRDRGYNEQFF. For the CDR3, the DNA is TGTGCCAGCATGAGGGACAGGGGATACAATGAGCAGTTCTTC.

This clone was seen more than once but under ten times. The V gene is TRBV28, the J gene TRBJ1-2; D is uncertain. Germline assignment: CDR1 MDHEN and CDR2 SYDVKM. Trimming removed 1 base from V and 6 bases from J, with 9 bases in between. The CDR3 loop spans 13 amino acids. The CDR3 DNA sequence: TGTGCCAGCAGTTTATCAAGGGAGCATGGCTACACCTTC. Translating it yields CASSLSREHGYTF.

This sequence joins TRBV7-2 and TRBJ1-3; D is uncertain. Trimming took 5 bases from V and 0 from J, leaving 8 bases between them. CDR1 and CDR2 from the germline V gene are SGHTA and FQGNSA. The CDR3 has 14 residues. The chain's CDR3 is CASSVDNSGNTIYF. CDR3 DNA sequence: TGTGCCAGCAGCGTAGACAACTCTGGAAACACCATATATTTT.

This chain links TRBV7-3 with TRBJ2-7, with 7 bases matching TRBD1. Germline assignment: CDR1 SGHTA and CDR2 FQGTGA. V lost 0 bases, J lost 6 bases, and 2 bases stayed unmatched. This CDR3 is 13 amino acids long. Here the CDR3 reads CASSLTRGIEQYF. The CDR3 bases are TGTGCCAGCAGCTTAACCAGGGGGATCGAGCAGTACTTC. Combining the CDR3 with reference TRBV7-3 and TRBJ2-7 gives the whole variable domain GAGVSQTPSNKVTEKGKYVELRCDPISGHTALYWYRQSLGQGPEFLIYFQGTGAADDSGLPNDRFFAVRPEGSVSTLKIQRTERGDSAVYLCASSLTRGIEQYFGPGTRLTVT.

The rearrangement uses TRBV27 and TRBJ1-6; weak D call: TRBD1 (5 bases). This CDR3 comprises 15 residues. The germline V and J ends were trimmed by 7 bases and 3 bases, with 13 bases remaining between them. In germline, CDR1 is MNHEY, CDR2 SMNVEV (reference sequence). The CDR3 protein is CASMGGSFYNSPLHF. Written as DNA, the CDR3 is TGTGCCAGCATGGGGGGGTCTTTCTATAATTCACCCCTCCACTTT.

This clone has a single count. The CDR3 DNA sequence: TGTGCCAGTAGTATTCTCTCGACAGGTTCCTATAATTCACCCCTCCACTTT. It yields the protein CASSILSTGSYNSPLHF. The V gene is TRBV19, the J gene TRBJ1-6, with D maybe TRBD1 (6 bases). V was cut by 3 bases and J by 1 base, with 13 bases left in between. The germline gives CDR1 LNHDA, CDR2 SQIVND (reference sequence). The CDR3 has 17 residues.

This clone was picked up one time. In DNA, the CDR3 is TGCGCCAGCAGCCCTGACAGGGTGGGGGGCTACACCTTC. Protein: CASSPDRVGGYTF. V usage is TRBV5-1 and J usage is TRBJ1-2; 7 bases match TRBD1. Germline-derived CDR1 and CDR2 are SGHRS and YFSETQ. The trim removed 4 bases at V and 8 bases at J, leaving 8 bases unmatched. The CDR3 spans 13 residues. The whole variable domain, remainder taken from reference TRBV5-1 and TRBJ1-2, is KAGVTQTPRYLIKTRGQQVTLSCSPISGHRSVSWYQQTPGQGLQFLFEYFSETQRNKGNFPGRFSGRQFSNSRSEMNVSTLELGDSALYLCASSPDRVGGYTFGSGTRLTVV.

V usage is TRBV11-2 and J usage is TRBJ2-7; D gene unclear. Germline values: CDR1 SGHAT, CDR2 FQNNGV. V was shortened by 2 bases and J by 4 bases, with 12 bases between the two germline ends. There are 14 residues in the CDR3. In nucleotides, the CDR3 is TGTGCCAGCAGCTTATTTGGTAACCGTTACGAGCAGTACTTC. The encoded protein is CASSLFGNRYEQYF.

V and J are TRBV6-1 and TRBJ2-7; 7 bases line up with TRBD1. The junction had 7 bases not matched to a gene; V was cut back by 3 bases and J by 2 bases. Germline V CDR1 and CDR2: MNHNS, SASEGT. CDR3 size: 15 residues. The CDR3 loop is CASSEPGQSPYEQYF. DNA for the CDR3: TGTGCCAGCAGTGAGCCGGGACAGAGCCCCTACGAGCAGTACTTC.

In its sample, this clone was seen once. The genes are TRBV19 and TRBJ1-5; D remains unclear. Trimming shortened V by 5 bases and J by 0 bases, and 14 bases separated the two germline ends. Germline assignment: CDR1 LNHDA and CDR2 SQIVND (reference sequence). The CDR3 has 16 residues. The CDR3 is CASSSRVGNSNQPQHF. The CDR3 DNA is TGTGCCAGTAGTTCCCGTGTTGGGAATAGCAATCAGCCCCAGCATTTT.

V is TRBV21-1 and J is TRBJ1-2; TRBD1, the table's D call, was not compared with the DNA. TRBV21-1 has pseudogene status. The CDR3 has 14 residues. The DNA for the CDR3 is TGTGCCAGACCAGGGGGCCTTGGGAACTATGGCTACACCTTC. This translates into CARPGGLGNYGYTF.

J is TRBJ1-2 and V is TRBV7-8; a possible D gene is TRBD1 (5 bases). The germline gives CDR1 SGHVS, CDR2 FQNEAQ. Trimming took 1 base from V and 1 from J, leaving 7 bases between them. There are 14 residues in the CDR3. In DNA, the CDR3 is TGTGCCAGCAGCTTAGACGACAGTAACTATGGCTACACCTTC. It is translated as CASSLDDSNYGYTF.

The V gene is TRBV5-1, the J gene TRBJ2-5; D is ambiguous. CDR3 length: 13 amino acids. V lost 6 bases and J 2 bases, leaving 11 bases between the germline ends. Germline values: CDR1 SGHRS, CDR2 YFSETQ. CDR3 in amino acids: CASMAWDQETQYF. DNA for the CDR3: TGCGCCAGCATGGCCTGGGATCAAGAGACCCAGTACTTC.

This clone was counted between two and nine times. V and J are TRBV20-1 and TRBJ1-1; D not certain. From germline, CDR1 is DFQATT and CDR2 SNEGSKA (reference sequence). This CDR3 is 10 amino acids long. The CDR3 is CTMGYTEAFF. The CDR3 region has the DNA TGCACGATGGGATATACTGAAGCTTTCTTT.

The chain combines TRBV4-2 with TRBJ2-7; 7 bases agree with TRBD2. Germline CDR1 reads LGHNA; CDR2 reads YNFKEQ. The CDR3 loop spans 15 amino acids. V shed 2 bases and J 5 bases; nucleotides not matched to a gene: 9. CDR3 nucleotides: TGTGCCAGCAGCCAATGGGGGGGGACGTACGACGAGCAGTACTTC. It encodes CASSQWGGTYDEQYF.

The gene calls are TRBV19 and TRBJ2-1, with TRBD1 matching over 7 bases. Germline CDR1 reads LNHDA; CDR2 reads SQIVND (reference sequence). The CDR3 loop spans 16 amino acids. V gave up 5 bases and J gave up 8 bases; unmatched junction bases: 15. CDR3 in amino acids: CASSFRTIDRVHEQFF. DNA for the CDR3: TGTGCCAGTAGTTTCCGAACAATTGACAGGGTCCATGAGCAGTTCTTC.

The chain combines TRBV11-2 with TRBJ2-3; D not resolved. Germline CDR1 and CDR2: SGHAT and FQNNGV. V shed 6 bases and J shed 4 bases, with 5 bases lying between them. The CDR3 loop spans 11 amino acids. The CDR3 sequence: CASRAADTQYF. The CDR3 nucleotides read TGTGCCAGCAGGGCAGCAGATACGCAGTATTTT.